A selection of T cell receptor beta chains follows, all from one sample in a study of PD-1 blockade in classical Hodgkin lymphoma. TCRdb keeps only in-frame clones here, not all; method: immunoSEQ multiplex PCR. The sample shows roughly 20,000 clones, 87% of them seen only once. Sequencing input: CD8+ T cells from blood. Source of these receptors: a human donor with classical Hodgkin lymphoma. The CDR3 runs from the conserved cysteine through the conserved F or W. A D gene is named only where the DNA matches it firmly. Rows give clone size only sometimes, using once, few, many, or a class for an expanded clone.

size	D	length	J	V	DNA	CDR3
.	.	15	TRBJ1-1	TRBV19	TGTGCCAGTAGGAGGTTGGCAGATTTGAACACTGAAGCTTTCTTT	CASRRLADLNTEAFF
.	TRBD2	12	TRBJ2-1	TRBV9	TGTGCCAGCAGCGTAGGGGAGGGGGAGCAGTTCTTC	CASSVGEGEQFF
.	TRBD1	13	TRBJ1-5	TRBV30	TGTGCCTCTCGACAGGGAGGCAATCAGCCCCAGCATTTT	CASRQGGNQPQHF
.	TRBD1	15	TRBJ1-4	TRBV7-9	TGTGCCAGCAGCTTAGTCGGACAGGGGGGAGAAAAACTGTTTTTT	CASSLVGQGGEKLFF
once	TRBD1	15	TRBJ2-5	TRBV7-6	TGTGCCAGCAGCTTACTCCCGGACAGGGAAGAGACCCAGTACTTC	CASSLLPDREETQYF
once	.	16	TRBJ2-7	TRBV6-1	TGTGCCAGCAGTGAAAGTAGGGCAGGGGAAAACTACGAGCAGTACTTC	CASSESRAGENYEQYF
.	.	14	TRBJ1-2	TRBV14	TGTGCCAGCTCCGAGGGGGTGCTCAACTATGGCTACACCTTC	CASSEGVLNYGYTF
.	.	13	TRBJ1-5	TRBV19	TGTGCCAGTAGTATAAGGTCGGGGGTTCCCCAGCATTTT	CASSIRSGVPQHF
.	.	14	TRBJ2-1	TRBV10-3	TGTGCCATCATTAGTAGCAGCGCCTACAATGAGCAGTTCTTC	CAIISSSAYNEQFF
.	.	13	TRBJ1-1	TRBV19	TGTGCCAGTAGGGCAGGGAGCCGTGCCCGAGCTTTCTTT	CASRAGSRARAFF
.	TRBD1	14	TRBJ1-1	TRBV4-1	TGCGCCAGCAGCCGGGACAGGCAGAACACTGAAGCTTTCTTT	CASSRDRQNTEAFF
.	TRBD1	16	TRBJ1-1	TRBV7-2	TGTGCCAGCAGCCGAGGGACAGGGGGTCAGATGACTGAAGCTTTCTTT	CASSRGTGGQMTEAFF
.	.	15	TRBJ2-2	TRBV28	TGTGCCAGCAGTTTTCGGTGGCTGAGTACCGGGGAGCTGTTTTTT	CASSFRWLSTGELFF
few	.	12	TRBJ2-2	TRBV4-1	TGCGCCAGCAACCCGAACACCGGGGAGCTGTTTTTT	CASNPNTGELFF
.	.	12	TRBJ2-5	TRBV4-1	TGCGCCAGCAGTCAGGACTGGGGATATATGTACTTC	CASSQDWGYMYF
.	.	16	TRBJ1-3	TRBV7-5	TGTGACCAGAAAGCGGACTCTATAGAGGCTGGAAACACCATATATTTT	CDQKADSIEAGNTIYF
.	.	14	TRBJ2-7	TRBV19	TGTGCCAGTAGTATGCATCGGGGGGCAGAGGAGCAGTACTTC	CASSMHRGAEEQYF
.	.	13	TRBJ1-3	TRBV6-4	TGTGCCAGCGCAGAGTCCTCTGGAAACACCATATATTTT	CASAESSGNTIYF
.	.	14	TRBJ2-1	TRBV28	TGTGCCAGCAGTTTCGGGTGGGGGGTCAATGAGCAGTTCTTC	CASSFGWGVNEQFF
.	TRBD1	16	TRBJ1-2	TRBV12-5	TGTGCTAGTGGTTCCGGGACAGGGGGCGCGGTGGCTGGCTACACCTTC	CASGSGTGGAVAGYTF
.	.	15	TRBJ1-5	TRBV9	TGTGCCAGCAGCGTAGGAGGCCTCGCGGGTCAGCCCCAGCATTTT	CASSVGGLAGQPQHF
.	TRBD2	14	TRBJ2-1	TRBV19	TGTGCCAGTAGTTTAAGCGGGGGGCCGAATGAGCAGTTCTTC	CASSLSGGPNEQFF
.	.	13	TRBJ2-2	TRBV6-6	TGTGCCAGCAGTTACCAGGGGCACGGGGAGCTGTTTTTT	CASSYQGHGELFF
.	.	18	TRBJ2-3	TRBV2	TGTGCCAGCAGTGCAGGGGCTAGCGGACTACAATACGTGGATACGCAGTATTTT	CASSAGASGLQYVDTQYF
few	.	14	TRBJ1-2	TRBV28	TGTGCCAGCATCTCCCGGGGGGCGCGCTATGGCTACACCTTC	CASISRGARYGYTF
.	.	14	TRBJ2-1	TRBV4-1	TGCGCCAGCAGCCAAGAAAGTTTGAGGGATGAGCAGTTCTTC	CASSQESLRDEQFF
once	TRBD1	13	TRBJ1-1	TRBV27	TGTGCCAGCAGTCACGGACAGGGGGCAAGCTCTTTCTTT	CASSHGQGASSFF
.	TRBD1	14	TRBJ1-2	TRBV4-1	TGCGCCAGCAGCGACAGGGGTCAAGACTATGGCTACACCTTC	CASSDRGQDYGYTF
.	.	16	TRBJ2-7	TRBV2	TGTGCCAGCAGTGAATTGGACGGGACACCTAAGGACGAGCAGTACTTC	CASSELDGTPKDEQYF
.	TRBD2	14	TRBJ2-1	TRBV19	TGTGCCAGTACGTCGGCGGGAGGCCCCTATGAGCAGTTCTTC	CASTSAGGPYEQFF
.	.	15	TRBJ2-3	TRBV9	TGTGCCAGCAGCGTAGGTCAGGGGCAGAAAGATACGCAGTATTTT	CASSVGQGQKDTQYF
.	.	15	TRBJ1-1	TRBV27	TGTGCCAGCAGTTTCCTTGGGGCGATGAACACTGAAGCTTTCTTT	CASSFLGAMNTEAFF
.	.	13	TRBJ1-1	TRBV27	TGTGCCAGCAGTCTGGGTAGTTACACTGAAGCTTTCTTT	CASSLGSYTEAFF
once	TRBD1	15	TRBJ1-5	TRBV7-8	TGTGCCAGCAGCTTGGCTGGGACAGGGGTTCAGCCCCAGCATTTT	CASSLAGTGVQPQHF
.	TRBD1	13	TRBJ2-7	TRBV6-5	TGTGCCAGCGGGGGGACAGGGGCCTACGAGCAGTACTTC	CASGGTGAYEQYF
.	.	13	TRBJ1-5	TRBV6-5	TGTGCCAGCACCTCATCAACTGGTCAGCCCCAGCATTTT	CASTSSTGQPQHF
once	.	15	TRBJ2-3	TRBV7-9	TGTGCCAGCAGCTTACAGGTGCTCTCCACAGATACGCAGTATTTT	CASSLQVLSTDTQYF
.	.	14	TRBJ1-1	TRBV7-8	TGTGCCAGCAGCTTAGCCGGCAGGGCGGGGGTTGCTTTCTTT	CASSLAGRAGVAFF
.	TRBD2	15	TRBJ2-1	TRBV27	TGTGCCAGCAGTTTGGCCCCCGGCGGGAGCTTAGAGCAGTTCTTC	CASSLAPGGSLEQFF
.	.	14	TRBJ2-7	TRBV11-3	TGTGCCAGCAGCTTAGGGGTACCCCCCTACGAGCAGTACTTC	CASSLGVPPYEQYF
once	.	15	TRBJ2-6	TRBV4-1	TGCGCCAGCAGCCAACCGGTTGCGGGGGCCAACGTCCTGACTTTC	CASSQPVAGANVLTF